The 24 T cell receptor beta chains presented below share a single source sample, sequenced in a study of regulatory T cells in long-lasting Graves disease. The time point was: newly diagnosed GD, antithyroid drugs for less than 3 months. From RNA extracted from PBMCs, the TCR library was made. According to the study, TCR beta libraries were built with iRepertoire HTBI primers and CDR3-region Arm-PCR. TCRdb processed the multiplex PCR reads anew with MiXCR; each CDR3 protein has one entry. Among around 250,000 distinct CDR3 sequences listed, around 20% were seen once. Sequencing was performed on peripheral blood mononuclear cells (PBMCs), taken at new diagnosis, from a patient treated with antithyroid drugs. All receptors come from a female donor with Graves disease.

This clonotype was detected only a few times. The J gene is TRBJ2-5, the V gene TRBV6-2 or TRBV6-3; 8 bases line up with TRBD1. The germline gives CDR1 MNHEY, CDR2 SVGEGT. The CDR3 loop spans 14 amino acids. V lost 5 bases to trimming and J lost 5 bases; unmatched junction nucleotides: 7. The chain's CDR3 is CASSIRTGMETQYF. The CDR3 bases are TGTGCCAGCAGTATCAGGACAGGGATGGAGACCCAGTACTTC.

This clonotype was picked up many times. The CDR3 region is CASSLGQGASEKLFF. The CDR3 DNA reads TGTGCCAGCAGCCTTGGACAGGGGGCAAGTGAAAAACTGTTTTTT. V usage is TRBV28 and J usage is TRBJ1-4, with 11 bases that match TRBD1. Germline loops: CDR1 MDHEN, CDR2 SYDVKM. The CDR3 spans 15 residues. J lost 7 bases, V lost 6 bases, and 7 bases had no gene match.

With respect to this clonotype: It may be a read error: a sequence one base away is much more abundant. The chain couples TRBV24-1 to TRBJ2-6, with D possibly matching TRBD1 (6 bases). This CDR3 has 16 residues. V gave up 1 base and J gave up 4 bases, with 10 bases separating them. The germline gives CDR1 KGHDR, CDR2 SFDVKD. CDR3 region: CATSDLSGGGANVLTF. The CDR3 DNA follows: TGTGCCACCAGTGATTTATCTGGGGGCGGGGCCAACGTCCTGACTTTC.

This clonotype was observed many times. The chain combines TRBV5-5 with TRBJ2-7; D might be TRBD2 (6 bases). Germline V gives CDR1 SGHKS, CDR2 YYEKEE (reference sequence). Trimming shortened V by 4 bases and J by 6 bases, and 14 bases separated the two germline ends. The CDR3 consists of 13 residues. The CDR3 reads CASSGHSGGEQYF. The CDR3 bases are TGTGCCAGCAGCGGACATTCCGGGGGCGAGCAGTACTTC.

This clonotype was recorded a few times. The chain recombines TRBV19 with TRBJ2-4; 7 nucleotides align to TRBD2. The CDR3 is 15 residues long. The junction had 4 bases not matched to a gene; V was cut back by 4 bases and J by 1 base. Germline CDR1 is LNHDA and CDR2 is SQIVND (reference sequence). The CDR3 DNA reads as TGTGCCAGTAGTAAAGTGGGAGGGGCCAAAAACATTCAGTACTTC. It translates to CASSKVGGAKNIQYF.

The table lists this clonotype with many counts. CDR3 in amino acids: CASSSADRGGREQYF. DNA for the CDR3: TGTGCCAGCAGTTCCGCCGACAGGGGTGGTCGGGAGCAGTACTTC. The chain couples TRBV6-5 to TRBJ2-7, with 8 bases identical to TRBD1. The CDR3 has 15 residues. The germline CDR1 and CDR2 sequences are MNHEY and SVGAGI. Trimming cost V 4 bases and J 7 bases; bases outside gene matches: 12.

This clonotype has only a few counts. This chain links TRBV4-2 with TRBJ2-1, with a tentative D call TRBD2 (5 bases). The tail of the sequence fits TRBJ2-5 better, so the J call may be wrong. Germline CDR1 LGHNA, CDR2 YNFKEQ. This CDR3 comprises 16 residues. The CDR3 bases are TGTGCCAGCAGCCAAGATCGGGGAACGGAGCAAGAGACCCAGTACTTC. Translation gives CASSQDRGTEQETQYF.

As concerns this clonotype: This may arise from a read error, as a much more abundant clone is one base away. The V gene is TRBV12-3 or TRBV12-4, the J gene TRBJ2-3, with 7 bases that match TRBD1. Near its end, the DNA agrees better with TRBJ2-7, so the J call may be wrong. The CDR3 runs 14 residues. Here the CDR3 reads CASSYDRAINEQYF. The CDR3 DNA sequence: TGTGCCAGCAGTTATGACAGGGCTATCAATGAGCAGTACTTC.

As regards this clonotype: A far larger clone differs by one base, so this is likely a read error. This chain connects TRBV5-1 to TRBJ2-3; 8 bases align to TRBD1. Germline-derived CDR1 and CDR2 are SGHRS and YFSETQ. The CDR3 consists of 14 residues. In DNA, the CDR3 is TGTGCCAGCAGCTTGACAGGGGACACAGATACGCGGTATTTT. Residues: CASSLTGDTDTRYF.

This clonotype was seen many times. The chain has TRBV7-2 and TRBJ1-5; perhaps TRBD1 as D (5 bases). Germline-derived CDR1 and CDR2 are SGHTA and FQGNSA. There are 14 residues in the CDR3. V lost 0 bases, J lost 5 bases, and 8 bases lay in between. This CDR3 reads CASSLALGDQPQHF. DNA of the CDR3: TGTGCCAGCAGCTTAGCCCTAGGGGATCAGCCCCAGCATTTT. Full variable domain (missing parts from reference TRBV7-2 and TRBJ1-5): GAGVSQSPSNKVTEKGKDVELRCDPISGHTALYWYRQSLGQGLEFLIYFQGNSAPDKSGLPSDRFSAERTGGSVSTLTIQRTQQEDSAVYLCASSLALGDQPQHFGDGTRLSIL.

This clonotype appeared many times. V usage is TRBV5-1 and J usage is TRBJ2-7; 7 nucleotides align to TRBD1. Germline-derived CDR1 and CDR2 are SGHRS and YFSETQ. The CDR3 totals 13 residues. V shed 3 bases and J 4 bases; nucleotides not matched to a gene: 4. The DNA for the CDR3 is TGCGCCAGCAGCTCGGGGACAGTATACGAGCAGTACTTC. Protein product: CASSSGTVYEQYF.

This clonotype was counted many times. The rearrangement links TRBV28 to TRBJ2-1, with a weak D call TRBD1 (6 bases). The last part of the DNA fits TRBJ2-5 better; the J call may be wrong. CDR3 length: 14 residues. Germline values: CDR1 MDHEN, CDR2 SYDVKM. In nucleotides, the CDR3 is TGTGCCAGCAGTTTTAGTGCCCAGGGGGAGACCCAGTACTTC. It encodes CASSFSAQGETQYF.

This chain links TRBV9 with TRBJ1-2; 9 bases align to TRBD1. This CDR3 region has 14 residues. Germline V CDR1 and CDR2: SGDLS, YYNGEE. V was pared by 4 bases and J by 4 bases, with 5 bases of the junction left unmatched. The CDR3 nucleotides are TGTGCCAGCAGCACCGAACAGGGGGCCTATGGCTACACCTTC. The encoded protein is CASSTEQGAYGYTF.

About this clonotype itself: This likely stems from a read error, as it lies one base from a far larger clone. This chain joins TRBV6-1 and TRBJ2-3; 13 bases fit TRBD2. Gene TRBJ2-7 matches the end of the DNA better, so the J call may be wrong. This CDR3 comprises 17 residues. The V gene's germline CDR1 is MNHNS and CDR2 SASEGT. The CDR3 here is CASRAAGTSGVYNEQYF. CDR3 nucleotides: TGTGCCAGCAGAGCCGCCGGGACTAGCGGGGTATACAATGAGCAGTACTTC.

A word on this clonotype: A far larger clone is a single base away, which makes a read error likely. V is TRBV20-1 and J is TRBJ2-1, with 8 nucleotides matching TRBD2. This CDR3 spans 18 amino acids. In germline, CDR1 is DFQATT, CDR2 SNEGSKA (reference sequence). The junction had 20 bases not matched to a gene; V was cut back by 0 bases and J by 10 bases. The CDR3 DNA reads TGCAGTGCTAGAGATCCCGAGAATCCGAGCGGGAGATCCTACGAGCAGTTCTTC. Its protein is CSARDPENPSGRSYEQFF.

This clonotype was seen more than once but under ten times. The CDR3 loop is CSVVGTTPYEQYF. CDR3 sequence (DNA): TGCAGCGTTGTTGGGACTACTCCCTACGAGCAGTACTTC. The gene calls are TRBV29-1 and TRBJ2-7; TRBD2 agrees at 7 bases. V dropped 4 bases and J dropped 2; count of bases not matched to a gene: 5. CDR3 length equals 13 residues. CDR1 is SQVTM, CDR2 ANQGSEA, per germline.

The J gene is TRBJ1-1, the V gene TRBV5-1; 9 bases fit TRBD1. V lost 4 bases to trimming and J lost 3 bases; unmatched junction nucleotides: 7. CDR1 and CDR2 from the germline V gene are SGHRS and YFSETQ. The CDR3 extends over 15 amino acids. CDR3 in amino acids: CASSQEQGADTEAFF. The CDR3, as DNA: TGCGCCAGCAGCCAAGAACAGGGGGCCGACACTGAAGCTTTCTTT.

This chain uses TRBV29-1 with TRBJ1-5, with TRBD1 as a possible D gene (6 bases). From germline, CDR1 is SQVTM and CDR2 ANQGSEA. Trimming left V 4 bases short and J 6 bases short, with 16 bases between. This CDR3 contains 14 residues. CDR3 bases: TGCAGCGTTGTAGGGGGGGTTGGCGGTCAGCCCCAGCATTTT. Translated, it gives CSVVGGVGGQPQHF.

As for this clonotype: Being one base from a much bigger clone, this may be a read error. The CDR3 loop reads CASSLHLQLGTDTQYF. The CDR3 coding sequence is TGTGCCAGCAGCTTACACCTACAACTAGGCACAGATACGCAGTATTTT. The chain uses TRBV13 and TRBJ2-3, with TRBD2 as a possible D gene (5 bases). This CDR3 is 16 amino acids long. Deletions cut 2 bases from V and 1 base from J, with 13 bases between. Looked up from germline, CDR1 is PRHDT and CDR2 is FYEKMQ (reference sequence).

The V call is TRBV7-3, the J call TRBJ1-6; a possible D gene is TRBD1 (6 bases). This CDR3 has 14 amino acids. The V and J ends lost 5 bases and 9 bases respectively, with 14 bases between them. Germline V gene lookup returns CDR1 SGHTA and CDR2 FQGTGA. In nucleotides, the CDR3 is TGTGCCAGCAGCCCAGGGACACGTTCTTCACCCCTCCACTTT. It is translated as CASSPGTRSSPLHF.

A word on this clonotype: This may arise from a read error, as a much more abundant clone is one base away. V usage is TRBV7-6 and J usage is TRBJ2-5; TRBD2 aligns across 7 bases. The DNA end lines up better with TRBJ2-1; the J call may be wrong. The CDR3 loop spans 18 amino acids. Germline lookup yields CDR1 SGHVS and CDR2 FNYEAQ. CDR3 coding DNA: TGTGCCAGCAGCTTAGACGGGCGATGGGTAGCGGGCCACAATGAGCAGTTCTTC. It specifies CASSLDGRWVAGHNEQFF.

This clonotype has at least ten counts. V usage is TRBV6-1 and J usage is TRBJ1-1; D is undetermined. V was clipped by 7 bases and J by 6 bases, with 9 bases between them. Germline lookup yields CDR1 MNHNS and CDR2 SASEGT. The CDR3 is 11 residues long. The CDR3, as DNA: TGTGCCAGCACCGATGACGCTGAAGCTTTCTTT. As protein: CASTDDAEAFF.

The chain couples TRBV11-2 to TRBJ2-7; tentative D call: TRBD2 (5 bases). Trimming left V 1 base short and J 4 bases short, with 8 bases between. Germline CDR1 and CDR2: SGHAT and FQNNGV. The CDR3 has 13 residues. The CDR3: CASSLGWEYEQYF. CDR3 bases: TGTGCCAGCAGCTTAGGCTGGGAGTACGAGCAGTACTTC. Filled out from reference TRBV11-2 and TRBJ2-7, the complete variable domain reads EAGVAQSPRYKIIEKRQSVAFWCNPISGHATLYWYQQILGQGPKLLIQFQNNGVVDDSQLPKDRFSAERLKGVDSTLKIQPAKLEDSAVYLCASSLGWEYEQYFGPGTRLTVT.

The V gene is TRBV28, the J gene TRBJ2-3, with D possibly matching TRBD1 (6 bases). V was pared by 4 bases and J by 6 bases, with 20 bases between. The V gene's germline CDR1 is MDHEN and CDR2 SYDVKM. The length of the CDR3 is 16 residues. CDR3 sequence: CASSSAGEPGLDTQYF. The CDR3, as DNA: TGTGCCAGCAGTTCCGCAGGGGAGCCGGGGTTGGATACGCAGTATTTT.